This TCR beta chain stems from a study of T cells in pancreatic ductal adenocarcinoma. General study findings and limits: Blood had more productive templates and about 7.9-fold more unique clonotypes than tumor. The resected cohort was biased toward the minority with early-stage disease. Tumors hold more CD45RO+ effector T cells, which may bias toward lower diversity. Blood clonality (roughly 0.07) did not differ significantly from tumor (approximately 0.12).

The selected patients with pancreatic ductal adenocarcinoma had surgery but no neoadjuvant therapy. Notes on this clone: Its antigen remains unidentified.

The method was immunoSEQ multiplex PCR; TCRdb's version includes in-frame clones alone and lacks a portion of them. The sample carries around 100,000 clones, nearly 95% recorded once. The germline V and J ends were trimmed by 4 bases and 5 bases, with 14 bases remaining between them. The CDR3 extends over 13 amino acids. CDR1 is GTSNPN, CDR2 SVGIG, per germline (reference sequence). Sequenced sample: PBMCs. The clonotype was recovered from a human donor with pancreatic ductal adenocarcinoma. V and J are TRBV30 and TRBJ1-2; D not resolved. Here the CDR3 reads CAWNSGYWYGYTF. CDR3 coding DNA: TGTGCCTGGAATTCCGGGTATTGGTATGGCTACACCTTC.